This TCR beta chain appears in the sequencing data of a study of CD8+CD57+ T cells in acquired aplastic anemia. TCR beta VDJ and CDR3 profiling used genomic DNA as template. TCRdb re-called the reads with MiXCR, one entry per CDR3 protein. The sample has approximately 190,000 distinct CDR3 sequences, roughly half seen once. Overall study findings and caveats: Around 27 sequences, all CD8+ CDR3, were shared between patients and controls. Patient and control CD8+ Simpson's diversity was not significantly different.

All sequencing subjects had displayed CD8+CD57+ cell expansion on flow cytometry. As a group, the patients uniformly had severe acquired aplastic anemia. With respect to this clonotype: What it binds is not known. Mismatch with germline at one junction end may stem from a read error.

The sequenced sample consisted of sorted CD4+, CD8+, or CD8+CD57+ T cells (not recorded which) from PBMCs. The clonotype was recovered from a human donor with aplastic anemia.

The CDR3 nucleotides are TGCAGCCTAGCAGGGACGATGAAGTCCTACAATGAGCAGCTCTTC. Amino acids: CSLAGTMKSYNEQLF. The genes are TRBV29-1 and TRBJ2-1; D is possibly TRBD1 or TRBD2 (5 bases each). The CDR3 loop spans 15 amino acids. Looked up from germline, CDR1 is SQVTM and CDR2 is ANQGSEA.